The 27 T cell receptor beta chains below were found in one sample sequenced in a study of identifying expanded T cells in peripheral blood. The table came from immunoSEQ multiplex PCR; TCRdb's copy has only in-frame clones and leaves some out. This sample has approximately 92,000 clones, with 70% to 90% found just once. The sequencing sample was made of blood. The receptors were gathered from a person between 18 and 75 years old in good health.

The V call is TRBV6-5, the J call TRBJ1-1, with unresolved D. Germline CDR1 MNHEY, CDR2 SVGAGI. The CDR3 runs to 15 residues. The V and J ends lost 1 base and 4 bases respectively, with 13 bases between them. DNA for the CDR3: TGTGCCAGCAGTTACTTCAGGCTCCGGGGCACTGAAGCTTTCTTT. Amino acids: CASSYFRLRGTEAFF.

The chain uses TRBV13 and TRBJ1-2, with D possibly being TRBD1 (5 bases). The CDR3 length is 17 residues. Trimming pared 0 bases from V and 4 bases from J, leaving 18 bases between. Germline loops: CDR1 PRHDT, CDR2 FYEKMQ (reference sequence). The CDR3 spells CASSLGRSGLTGYGYTF. CDR3 coding DNA: TGTGCCAGCAGCTTAGGCCGATCGGGACTAACGGGCTATGGCTACACCTTC.

This rearrangement joins TRBV11-2 to TRBJ2-7; TRBD1 is a possible D gene (6 bases). V lost 8 bases to trimming and J lost 3 bases, with 14 bases between them. Germline CDR1 SGHAT, CDR2 FQNNGV. The CDR3 runs 13 residues. CDR3 DNA: TGTGCCAGCGGTCAGGGGACCTTCTACGAGCAGTACTTC. Protein: CASGQGTFYEQYF.

For this clone: One junction end does not reproduce the germline sequence, and a read error may be involved. This chain connects TRBV6-4 to TRBJ1-5, with D maybe TRBD1 (5 bases). Germline CDR1 and CDR2: MRHNA and SNTAGT. This CDR3 contains 15 residues. DNA of the CDR3: TGTGCCAGCAGTTACTCAGGGAATAGCAATCAGCCCCAGCATTTT. This codes for CASSYSGNSNQPQHF.

This clone appeared a few times. CDR3 DNA: TGTGCCTGGAGTGCGTCGACCGGGGAGCTGTTTTTT. It specifies CAWSASTGELFF. V gene TRBV30 combines with J gene TRBJ2-2; no firm D call. The CDR3 sequence is 12 residues long. Trimming took 1 base from V and 5 from J, leaving 5 bases between them. Germline V gene data show CDR1 as GTSNPN and CDR2 as SVGIG (reference sequence).

This chain joins TRBV11-2 and TRBJ1-1; unclear D gene. The CDR3 sequence is 16 residues long. Trimming took off 0 bases at V and 0 bases at J, with 11 bases between the two ends. Looked up from germline, CDR1 is SGHAT and CDR2 is FQNNGV. The CDR3 region is CASSLDRTLVNTEAFF. The CDR3 DNA reads as TGTGCCAGCAGCTTAGATCGGACGCTAGTGAACACTGAAGCTTTCTTT.

The sample holds a few counts of this clone. This sequence joins TRBV29-1 and TRBJ2-7; D is ambiguous. The CDR3 sequence is 11 residues long. Germline V gene lookup returns CDR1 SQVTM and CDR2 ANQGSEA. Trimming removed 6 bases from V and 4 bases from J, with 10 bases in between. The DNA for the CDR3 is TGCAGCGTGATCGACGGATACGAGCAGTACTTC. The encoded protein is CSVIDGYEQYF.

The chain joins TRBV27 to TRBJ2-5; D is possibly TRBD2 (5 bases). Trimming shortened V by 6 bases and J by 1 base, and 12 bases separated the two germline ends. The CDR3 covers 14 residues. The germline V gene encodes CDR1 MNHEY and CDR2 SMNVEV (reference sequence). The CDR3 nucleotides read TGTGCCAGCAGCCTTTTAGGGAGCCAAGAGACCCAGTACTTC. This gives the protein CASSLLGSQETQYF.

This clone occurred a few times. The CDR3 region has the DNA TGTGCCAGCAGCCCACCCGGGACAGGGGGAGACATTCAGTACTTC. It is translated as CASSPPGTGGDIQYF. The V call is TRBV7-6, the J call TRBJ2-4; 11 positions agree with TRBD1. Germline loops: CDR1 SGHVS, CDR2 FNYEAQ. J lost 8 bases, V lost 5 bases, and 8 bases had no gene match. The length of the CDR3 is 15 residues.

This chain joins TRBV11-2 and TRBJ1-1, with 8 bases matching TRBD1. The CDR3 covers 12 residues. Trimming at V came to 1 base and at J to 11 bases, leaving 3 bases not matched to a gene. Germline CDR1 reads SGHAT; CDR2 reads FQNNGV. The chain's CDR3 is CASSLGTGSAFF. CDR3 DNA: TGTGCCAGCAGCTTAGGGACAGGGTCGGCTTTCTTT.

The rearrangement joins TRBV4-1 to TRBJ2-5; either TRBD1 or TRBD2 may supply D (5 bases each). The CDR3 loop spans 14 amino acids. CDR1 is MGHRA, CDR2 YSYEKL, per germline. With 4 bases removed from V and 2 bases from J, the gap between germline ends came to 11 bases. CDR3 region: CASSPPWGQETQYF. The CDR3 nucleotides are TGCGCCAGCAGCCCTCCCTGGGGGCAAGAGACCCAGTACTTC.

The chain is built from TRBV7-3 and TRBJ2-2; D might be TRBD2 (6 bases). The CDR3 spans 14 residues. Trimming pared 3 bases from V and 3 bases from J, leaving 8 bases between. Per germline, CDR1 SGHTA and CDR2 FQGTGA. The CDR3 region has the DNA TGTGCCAGCAGCTTTGGAGGGTACACCGGGGAGCTGTTTTTT. It translates to CASSFGGYTGELFF.

The chain has TRBV7-8 and TRBJ2-5; no clear D gene. This CDR3 is 16 amino acids long. CDR1 is SGHVS, CDR2 FQNEAQ, per germline. V lost 1 base and J lost 0, with 12 bases in between. CDR3 protein: CASSLGLMGYQETQYF. In DNA form, the CDR3 reads TGTGCCAGCAGCTTAGGATTGATGGGTTACCAAGAGACCCAGTACTTC.

The chain joins TRBV5-6 to TRBJ2-1; D not resolved. Germline CDR1 and CDR2: SGHDT and YYEEEE. This CDR3 has 12 residues. V was pared by 1 base and J by 8 bases, with 7 bases between. This chain's CDR3 is CASSLPPDEQFF. CDR3 sequence (DNA): TGTGCCAGCAGCTTGCCCCCAGATGAGCAGTTCTTC.

V gene TRBV11-3 combines with J gene TRBJ2-1; a possible D gene is TRBD2 (5 bases). The germline CDR1 and CDR2 sequences are SGHNT and YENEEA. Trimming removed 4 bases at V and 8 bases at J, with 12 bases between. The CDR3 covers 13 residues. The CDR3 protein is CASSSYEGHEQFF. CDR3 DNA sequence: TGTGCCAGCAGCTCCTATGAGGGTCATGAGCAGTTCTTC.

The chain uses TRBV11-2 and TRBJ2-7; D remains ambiguous. V dropped 2 bases and J dropped 2 bases, with 7 bases sitting between them. This CDR3 is 13 amino acids long. Looked up from germline, CDR1 is SGHAT and CDR2 is FQNNGV. In DNA form, the CDR3 reads TGTGCCAGCAGCTTACAAGTAACCTACGAGCAGTACTTC. Translated, it gives CASSLQVTYEQYF.

This chain uses TRBV19 with TRBJ2-3; no reliable D call. The CDR3 extends over 13 amino acids. CDR1 and CDR2 (germline): LNHDA, SQIVND (reference sequence). Between the trimmed V and J ends, which lost 3 bases and 4 bases, there was a span of 8 bases. CDR3 nucleotides: TGTGCCAGTAGTATCAGAGACCCAGATACGCAGTATTTT. Protein: CASSIRDPDTQYF.

The chain carries TRBV5-1 and TRBJ1-1; D is unclear. This CDR3 contains 14 residues. Trimming removed 5 bases from V and 3 bases from J, with 14 bases in between. Germline V CDR1 and CDR2: SGHRS, YFSETQ. CDR3 nucleotide sequence: TGCGCCAGCAGACTGGGCAAGGGAGACACTGAAGCTTTCTTT. This codes for CASRLGKGDTEAFF.

CDR3 in DNA: TGTGCCAGCTCACCACGTACCAGGGGGCTCCTTACGGACCCTAACTATGGCTACACCTTC. As protein: CASSPRTRGLLTDPNYGYTF. The chain employs TRBV18 and TRBJ1-2; 8 nucleotides match TRBD1. The V gene end was trimmed by 1 base and the J gene end by 0 bases; junction bases not matched to a gene: 16. Germline V gene lookup returns CDR1 KGHSH and CDR2 LQKENI. There are 20 residues in the CDR3.

This chain connects TRBV7-6 to TRBJ2-3; D is unresolved. Trimming pared 6 bases from V and 3 bases from J, leaving 19 bases between. The CDR3 is 16 residues long. Per the germline V gene, CDR1 is SGHVS and CDR2 is FNYEAQ. CDR3 residues: CASSFTSNPATDTQYF. CDR3 nucleotide sequence: TGTGCCAGCAGTTTTACCTCTAATCCGGCGACAGATACGCAGTATTTT.

This clone was recorded once. J is TRBJ2-7 and V is TRBV28, with TRBD1 matching 9 bases. The CDR3 has 15 residues. The V segment lost 3 bases and the J segment 7 bases; nucleotides outside the gene matches: 10. CDR1 is MDHEN, CDR2 SYDVKM, per germline. CDR3 protein: CASSLSSGTGREQYF. DNA for the CDR3: TGTGCCAGCAGTTTGAGTTCCGGGACAGGGAGAGAGCAGTACTTC.

The rearrangement joins TRBV5-1 to TRBJ1-2; 7 nucleotides agree with TRBD1. The ends lost 4 bases at V and 2 bases at J; junction bases unmatched: 5. CDR1 SGHRS and CDR2 YFSETQ come from the germline V gene. This CDR3 is built from 14 residues. The CDR3: CASSPQGQNYGYTF. In DNA form, the CDR3 reads TGCGCCAGCAGCCCCCAGGGACAGAACTATGGCTACACCTTC.

The sample holds one count of this clone. The V and J genes are TRBV18 and TRBJ2-5; 9 bases agree with TRBD2. This CDR3 contains 16 residues. V was clipped by 3 bases and J by 2 bases; unmatched bases: 7. Germline values: CDR1 KGHSH, CDR2 LQKENI. Here the CDR3 DNA reads TGTGCCAGCTCACCCTGGACTAGCGTGTCGCAAGAGACCCAGTACTTC. This encodes CASSPWTSVSQETQYF. Full variable domain (remainder filled in from reference TRBV18 and TRBJ2-5): NAGVMQNPRHLVRRRGQEARLRCSPMKGHSHVYWYRQLPEEGLKFMVYLQKENIIDESGMPKERFSAEFPKEGPSILRIQQVVRGDSAAYFCASSPWTSVSQETQYFGPGTRLLVL.

This sequence joins TRBV19 and TRBJ1-2, with 7 bases matching TRBD1. V was pared by 7 bases and J by 5 bases, with 7 bases of the junction left unmatched. Germline values: CDR1 LNHDA, CDR2 SQIVND (reference sequence). The CDR3 length is 13 residues. CDR3 DNA sequence: TGTGCCAGTACGCTACAGGGGAGGTATGGCTACACCTTC. It yields the protein CASTLQGRYGYTF.

The V and J genes are TRBV19 and TRBJ2-2, with a weak D call TRBD1 (6 bases). Trimming shortened V by 7 bases and J by 2 bases, and 14 bases separated the two germline ends. CDR3 length equals 15 residues. From germline, CDR1 is LNHDA and CDR2 SQIVND (reference sequence). CDR3 region: CASTDWTVNTGELFF. CDR3 bases: TGTGCCAGTACCGACTGGACAGTAAACACCGGGGAGCTGTTTTTT.

The rearrangement links TRBV9 to TRBJ1-2; 8 positions match TRBD1. Germline V gene lookup returns CDR1 SGDLS and CDR2 YYNGEE. The CDR3 extends over 16 amino acids. Trimming at V came to 4 bases and at J to 4 bases, leaving 12 bases not matched to a gene. Here the CDR3 DNA reads TGTGCCAGCAGCCCAACCCAGGGGGCGCTCCCCTATGGCTACACCTTC. As protein: CASSPTQGALPYGYTF.

This rearrangement joins TRBV18 to TRBJ1-3; perhaps TRBD1 as D (5 bases). Germline V lookup: CDR1 KGHSH, CDR2 LQKENI. Trimming cost V 0 bases and J 3 bases, with 12 bases left between them. The CDR3 loop spans 16 amino acids. DNA for the CDR3: TGTGCCAGCTCACCACCGGCGGGACTAAATGGAAACACCATATATTTT. The encoded protein is CASSPPAGLNGNTIYF.